These 19 T cell receptor beta chains were all obtained from the same sample, sequenced in a study of blood T cell repertoires in COVID-19. Assay used: immunoSEQ multiplex PCR; TCRdb lists only in-frame clones, some missing. The sample includes about 110,000 clones, around three quarters of them seen just once. What was sequenced was peripheral blood. Receptors were obtained from a human donor in a cohort sampled during active or convalescent COVID-19.

The rearrangement links TRBV24-1 to TRBJ2-1, with 9 bases matching TRBD1. CDR3 length: 15 amino acids. Germline CDR1 KGHDR, CDR2 SFDVKD. Trimming removed 5 bases from V and 5 bases from J; junction bases left unmatched: 6. The CDR3 DNA is TGTGCCACCAGTGCCCCGGGACAGGGAAACAATGAGCAGTTCTTC. Amino acids: CATSAPGQGNNEQFF.

In this sample, this clone turned up once. The chain carries TRBV4-2 and TRBJ2-7, with D maybe TRBD2 (5 bases). The germline V gene encodes CDR1 LGHNA and CDR2 YNFKEQ. Trimming cost V 0 bases and J 9 bases, with 15 bases left between them. The CDR3 loop spans 14 amino acids. In DNA form, the CDR3 reads TGTGCCAGCAGCCAAGATCTTGACCGGGGTGGGCAGTACTTC. It encodes CASSQDLDRGGQYF.

V usage is TRBV6-5 and J usage is TRBJ2-5; no clear D. This CDR3 contains 13 residues. Deletions cut 8 bases from V and 9 bases from J, with 19 bases between. The germline V gene has CDR1 MNHEY and CDR2 SVGAGI. The CDR3 bases are TGTGCCAGCTACTCGTCCGCTCGTGAGGCCCAGTACTTC. Translating it yields CASYSSAREAQYF.

The chain combines TRBV9 with TRBJ2-5; 7 positions agree with TRBD2. Looked up from germline, CDR1 is SGDLS and CDR2 is YYNGEE. This CDR3 has 17 residues. V shed 0 bases, J shed 2 bases, and the junction held 10 bases outside the gene matches. CDR3 bases: TGTGCCAGCAGCGTAGGTCAGGCTAGCGGCCGTCAAGAGACCCAGTACTTC. As protein: CASSVGQASGRQETQYF.

The rearrangement uses TRBV13 and TRBJ1-1; D is undetermined. CDR1 and CDR2 from the germline V gene are PRHDT and FYEKMQ (reference sequence). CDR3 size: 13 residues. With 3 bases removed from V and 2 bases from J, the gap between germline ends came to 7 bases. The DNA for the CDR3 is TGTGCCAGCAGCTTTACGGGAAACACTGAAGCTTTCTTT. As protein: CASSFTGNTEAFF.

This clone was observed a handful of times. This rearrangement joins TRBV7-6 to TRBJ1-3; D gene uncertain. There are 15 residues in the CDR3. Germline loops: CDR1 SGHVS, CDR2 FNYEAQ. V was clipped by 6 bases and J by 0 bases, with 12 bases between them. This CDR3 is CASSYDTSSGNTIYF. The CDR3 nucleotides read TGTGCCAGCAGTTACGACACGAGCTCTGGAAACACCATATATTTT.

The chain uses TRBV10-3 and TRBJ1-6; D possibly corresponds to TRBD1 (6 bases). CDR3 size: 16 residues. Between the trimmed V and J ends, which lost 0 bases and 8 bases, there was a span of 14 bases. Germline lookup yields CDR1 ENHRY and CDR2 SYGVKD. CDR3 coding DNA: TGTGCCATCAGTGAGTCGGCACAGGGCCCGTATTCACCCCTCCACTTT. Translation gives CAISESAQGPYSPLHF.

V gene TRBV3-1 (or the pseudogene TRBV3-2) combines with J gene TRBJ1-5; D gene unclear. From germline, CDR1 is LGHDT and CDR2 YNNKEL (reference sequence). Trimming took 5 bases from V and 2 from J, leaving 7 bases between them. The CDR3 is 13 residues long. As DNA, the CDR3 is TGTGCCAGCAGCACTCACGGCAATCAGCCCCAGCATTTT. Translation: CASSTHGNQPQHF.

This clone was seen only once. This rearrangement joins TRBV7-8 to TRBJ1-4; D may be TRBD1 (6 bases). V was trimmed by 1 base and J by 2 bases, leaving 17 bases between them. The CDR3 has 18 residues. CDR1 is SGHVS and CDR2 is FQNEAQ in the germline V gene. CDR3 in amino acids: CASSLGPGGPVTNEKLFF. CDR3 in DNA: TGTGCCAGCAGCTTAGGGCCGGGGGGGCCCGTGACTAATGAAAAACTGTTTTTT.

The chain uses TRBV7-2 and TRBJ2-7; TRBD2 agrees at 7 bases. V dropped 7 bases and J dropped 3; count of bases not matched to a gene: 12. This CDR3 contains 15 residues. Germline CDR1 is SGHTA and CDR2 is FQGNSA. The CDR3 reads CASTLTSATDYEQYF. The CDR3 nucleotides are TGTGCCAGCACCCTCACTAGCGCGACCGACTACGAGCAGTACTTC.

The V call is TRBV6-5, the J call TRBJ1-4; TRBD1 might be the D (5 bases). CDR3 length: 12 residues. Germline V gene sequence: CDR1 MNHEY, CDR2 SVGAGI. CDR3 in DNA: TGTGCGGCGGGGCGTCGGAATGAAAAACTGTTTTTT. This codes for CAAGRRNEKLFF.

The chain couples TRBV11-2 to TRBJ2-7; possible D gene TRBD1, 7 bases. The length of the CDR3 is 14 residues. With 4 bases removed from V and 3 bases from J, the gap between germline ends came to 13 bases. From germline, CDR1 is SGHAT and CDR2 FQNNGV. CDR3 loop: CASSWTGGDYEQYF. The CDR3 DNA is TGTGCCAGCAGCTGGACAGGAGGGGACTACGAGCAGTACTTC. Full variable domain (rest looked up from reference TRBV11-2 and TRBJ2-7): EAGVAQSPRYKIIEKRQSVAFWCNPISGHATLYWYQQILGQGPKLLIQFQNNGVVDDSQLPKDRFSAERLKGVDSTLKIQPAKLEDSAVYLCASSWTGGDYEQYFGPGTRLTVT.

This chain joins TRBV6-2 or TRBV6-3 and TRBJ2-7; 9 nucleotides match TRBD1. The CDR3 is made up of 16 amino acids. The ends lost 2 bases at V and 4 bases at J; junction bases unmatched: 9. From germline, CDR1 is MNHEY and CDR2 SVGEGT. The CDR3 loop reads CASSYQPGQGVYEQYF. CDR3 nucleotide sequence: TGTGCCAGCAGTTACCAACCGGGACAGGGAGTGTACGAGCAGTACTTC.

The chain couples TRBV28 to TRBJ2-7, with 9 nucleotides matching TRBD2. The trim removed 1 base at V and 5 bases at J, leaving 9 bases unmatched. CDR3 length equals 16 residues. The germline CDR1 and CDR2 sequences are MDHEN and SYDVKM. As DNA, the CDR3 is TGTGCCAGCAGTTTATCGGGCGGGAGGGCCTTAAACGAGCAGTACTTC. It encodes CASSLSGGRALNEQYF.

The chain is built from TRBV5-5 and TRBJ1-5, with D perhaps matching TRBD1 (6 bases). Germline V gives CDR1 SGHKS, CDR2 YYEKEE (reference sequence). CDR3 size: 14 residues. Trimming cost V 4 bases and J 4 bases, with 12 bases left between them. CDR3 DNA sequence: TGTGCCAGCAGCCAACAGCAGGGGAATCAGCCCCAGCATTTT. Amino acids: CASSQQQGNQPQHF.

The chain is built from TRBV7-9 and TRBJ1-1, with a weak D call TRBD1 (5 bases). The V end was cut by 2 bases, the J end by 3 bases, with 10 bases between. The V gene's germline CDR1 is SEHNR and CDR2 FQNEAQ (reference sequence). The CDR3 sequence is 14 residues long. In DNA, the CDR3 is TGTGCCAGCAGCTTATCAGGGAGGGACACTGAAGCTTTCTTT. Translated: CASSLSGRDTEAFF. The whole variable domain, remainder taken from reference TRBV7-9 and TRBJ1-1, is DTGVSQNPRHKITKRGQNVTFRCDPISEHNRLYWYRQTLGQGPEFLTYFQNEAQLEKSRLLSDRFSAERPKGSFSTLEIQRTEQGDSAMYLCASSLSGRDTEAFFGQGTRLTVV.

V gene TRBV7-2 combines with J gene TRBJ1-4; D is unclear. The CDR3 extends over 13 amino acids. The germline CDR1 and CDR2 sequences are SGHTA and FQGNSA. V was pared by 5 bases and J by 7 bases, with 11 bases between. For the CDR3, the DNA is TGTGCCAGCAGCCAGCGGATGGGTGAAAAACTGTTTTTT. The encoded protein is CASSQRMGEKLFF.

The chain employs TRBV5-4 and TRBJ1-2; TRBD1 agrees at 9 bases. Germline V gene data show CDR1 as SGHNT and CDR2 as YYREEE (reference sequence). V was pared by 1 base and J by 4 bases, with 11 bases of the junction left unmatched. The length of the CDR3 is 17 residues. The CDR3 DNA reads TGTGCCAGCAGCTTGCTTTGGGACAGGGCAAAAATCTATGGCTACACCTTC. Encoded protein: CASSLLWDRAKIYGYTF.

The chain couples TRBV5-1 to TRBJ1-3, with a tentative D call TRBD1 (5 bases). Trimming took 2 bases from V and 0 from J, leaving 9 bases between them. This CDR3 has 15 residues. Germline CDR1 SGHRS, CDR2 YFSETQ. The CDR3 loop reads CASSFGGLSGNTIYF. CDR3 DNA sequence: TGCGCCAGCAGCTTCGGGGGTCTCTCTGGAAACACCATATATTTT. The full variable domain, its missing parts supplied by reference TRBV5-1 and TRBJ1-3, is KAGVTQTPRYLIKTRGQQVTLSCSPISGHRSVSWYQQTPGQGLQFLFEYFSETQRNKGNFPGRFSGRQFSNSRSEMNVSTLELGDSALYLCASSFGGLSGNTIYFGEGSWLTVV.